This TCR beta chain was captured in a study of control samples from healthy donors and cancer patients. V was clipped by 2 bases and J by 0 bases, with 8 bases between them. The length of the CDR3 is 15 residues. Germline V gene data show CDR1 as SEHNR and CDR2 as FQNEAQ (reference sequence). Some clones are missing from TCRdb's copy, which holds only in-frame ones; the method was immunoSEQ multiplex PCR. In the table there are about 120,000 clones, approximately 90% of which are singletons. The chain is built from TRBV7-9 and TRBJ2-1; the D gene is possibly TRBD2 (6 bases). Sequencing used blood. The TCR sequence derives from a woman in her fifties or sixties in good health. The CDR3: CASSLIGSSYNEQFF. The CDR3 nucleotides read TGTGCCAGCAGCTTAATCGGGAGCTCCTACAATGAGCAGTTCTTC. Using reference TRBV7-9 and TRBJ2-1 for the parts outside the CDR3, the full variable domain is DTGVSQNPRHKITKRGQNVTFRCDPISEHNRLYWYRQTLGQGPEFLTYFQNEAQLEKSRLLSDRFSAERPKGSFSTLEIQRTEQGDSAMYLCASSLIGSSYNEQFFGPGTRLTVL.